This entry describes one TCR beta chain. Sequence at one end of the junction differs from germline and may be a read error. The data originate from a study of blood T cell repertoires in COVID-19. Seattle's enrolled individuals joined amid active infection and were then monitored longitudinally. Clones were sequenced by immunoSEQ multiplex PCR, and TCRdb holds only the in-frame ones, with some missing. The sample lists 150,000 to 200,000 clones, around 84% seen once, with more than 12% in the top ten. This CDR3 is 18 amino acids long. Germline lookup yields CDR1 MNHNS and CDR2 SASEGT. The TCR originated in a woman in her sixties or seventies with COVID-19, enrolled during active disease. The sample comprised peripheral blood. V is TRBV6-1 and J is TRBJ1-5, with 9 positions matching TRBD1. CDR3 residues: CTSSGQTGGGRSNQPQHF. CDR3 in DNA: TGTACCAGCAGTGGACAGACAGGGGGTGGCCGAAGCAATCAGCCCCAGCATTTT.